Listed here are 17 T cell receptor beta chains from one sample, sequenced in a study of long-term antiretroviral therapy in people with HIV. Assay version v3.0 of immunoSEQ was used, and it was run at survey level. Sequencing was performed with immunoSEQ multiplex PCR; in TCRdb, only in-frame clones are kept and a portion is missing. The table lists over 30,000 clones, 75% to 90% of them singletons, with 5.5% to 6.5% in the top ten. Material: unsorted PBMCs, obtained 1 year after starting antiretroviral therapy. The receptors here all came from a man aged 18 to 29 with HIV.

This chain connects TRBV4-2 to TRBJ1-5; D not certain. Trimming removed 0 bases at V and 4 bases at J, with 1 base between. Germline V gene lookup returns CDR1 LGHNA and CDR2 YNFKEQ. The length of the CDR3 is 12 residues. For the CDR3, the DNA is TGTGCCAGCAGCCAAGATAATCAGCCCCAGCATTTT. This codes for CASSQDNQPQHF.

This rearrangement joins TRBV28 to TRBJ1-5; D is perhaps TRBD1 (5 bases). Germline V lookup: CDR1 MDHEN, CDR2 SYDVKM. This CDR3 region has 15 residues. Trimming pared 3 bases from V and 1 base from J, leaving 10 bases between. The CDR3 reads CASSLMGESNQPQHF. In DNA, the CDR3 is TGTGCCAGCAGTTTGATGGGGGAGAGCAATCAGCCCCAGCATTTT.

Here the CDR3 DNA reads TGTGCCAGTAGTCCGGAGTTCGGGACGCCCCAGCATTTT. It is translated as CASSPEFGTPQHF. V gene TRBV19 combines with J gene TRBJ1-5; possible D gene TRBD1, 5 bases. Trimming left V 5 bases short and J 9 bases short, with 14 bases between. Germline V gene data show CDR1 as LNHDA and CDR2 as SQIVND (reference sequence). This CDR3 has 13 amino acids.

The gene calls are TRBV10-3 and TRBJ1-2, with D maybe TRBD1 (5 bases). CDR3 length: 17 residues. V was trimmed by 2 bases and J by 4 bases, leaving 20 bases between them. Germline-derived CDR1 and CDR2 are ENHRY and SYGVKD. The CDR3 is CAISEEVGREYGYGYTF. DNA for the CDR3: TGTGCCATCAGTGAGGAAGTCGGCAGGGAATACGGCTATGGCTACACCTTC.

The gene calls are TRBV20-1 and TRBJ1-2; TRBD1 matches 8 bases. The CDR3 contains 11 residues. Per germline, CDR1 DFQATT and CDR2 SNEGSKA (reference sequence). The ends lost 6 bases at V and 8 bases at J; junction bases unmatched: 5. In DNA form, the CDR3 reads TGCAGTGCCCAGGGGGCGGGGGGCTACACCTTC. It is translated as CSAQGAGGYTF.

The CDR3 loop reads CASSVLLAGPNEQFF. CDR3 DNA sequence: TGTGCCAGCAGTGTGTTACTAGCGGGCCCTAATGAGCAGTTCTTC. This chain joins TRBV6-4 and TRBJ2-1; 9 bases fit TRBD2. The V gene end was trimmed by 4 bases and the J gene end by 7 bases; junction bases not matched to a gene: 8. The CDR3 runs to 15 residues. Germline V gives CDR1 MRHNA, CDR2 SNTAGT.

The CDR3 coding sequence is TGTGCCAGCAGCGTAGGGCGCACTAGCGGCTCCTACGAGCAGTACTTC. Its translation: CASSVGRTSGSYEQYF. The J gene is TRBJ2-7, the V gene TRBV9, with TRBD2 matching 8 bases. The CDR3 is made up of 16 amino acids. V gave up 0 bases and J gave up 0 bases; unmatched junction bases: 5. Germline V gene data show CDR1 as SGDLS and CDR2 as YYNGEE.

The chain recombines TRBV9 with TRBJ1-1; D is possibly TRBD1 (5 bases). There are 13 residues in the CDR3. The V end lost 4 bases, the J end lost 6 bases, and 13 bases lay between the germline ends. In germline, CDR1 is SGDLS, CDR2 YYNGEE. CDR3 in DNA: TGTGCCAGCAGCCCCGCCGGGGGACCTGAAGCTTTCTTT. As protein: CASSPAGGPEAFF.

The V call is TRBV7-4, the J call TRBJ1-3; no clear D gene. This CDR3 region has 15 residues. V lost 1 base and J 0 bases, leaving 7 bases between the germline ends. Germline CDR1 is SGHVT and CDR2 is SQSDAQ. The CDR3 region has the DNA TGTGCCAGCAGCTTAGGAACAGCCTCTGGAAACACCATATATTTT. It specifies CASSLGTASGNTIYF.

This clone was recorded a few times. The chain couples TRBV4-1 to TRBJ1-5; D uncertain. The V end lost 5 bases, the J end lost 3 bases, and 14 bases lay between the germline ends. Germline values: CDR1 MGHRA, CDR2 YSYEKL. The CDR3 has 15 amino acids. The CDR3 region has the DNA TGCGCCAGCAGCACTATTCGTCATTTCAATCAGCCCCAGCATTTT. Protein product: CASSTIRHFNQPQHF.

This chain joins TRBV27 and TRBJ2-2; D remains ambiguous. The CDR3 spans 11 residues. Trimming removed 8 bases at V and 1 base at J, with 2 bases between. Looked up from germline, CDR1 is MNHEY and CDR2 is SMNVEV (reference sequence). The CDR3 sequence: CASRNTGELFF. The CDR3 nucleotides read TGTGCCAGCCGGAACACCGGGGAGCTGTTTTTT.

The chain combines TRBV7-9 with TRBJ2-1; 9 nucleotides agree with TRBD2. This CDR3 spans 15 amino acids. Trimming at V came to 3 bases and at J to 7 bases, leaving 7 bases not matched to a gene. CDR1 SEHNR and CDR2 FQNEAQ come from the germline V gene (reference sequence). The CDR3 sequence is CASSLRAGGFNEQFF. Here the CDR3 DNA reads TGTGCCAGCAGCTTGAGGGCGGGGGGGTTTAATGAGCAGTTCTTC. The entire variable domain, with the rest obtained from reference TRBV7-9 and TRBJ2-1, is as follows: DTGVSQNPRHKITKRGQNVTFRCDPISEHNRLYWYRQTLGQGPEFLTYFQNEAQLEKSRLLSDRFSAERPKGSFSTLEIQRTEQGDSAMYLCASSLRAGGFNEQFFGPGTRLTVL.

This chain joins TRBV7-9 and TRBJ2-1; D not resolved. The CDR3 sequence is 12 residues long. The V gene's germline CDR1 is SEHNR and CDR2 FQNEAQ (reference sequence). Trimming stripped 6 bases from V and 9 bases from J, with 12 bases between. CDR3 bases: TGTGCCAGCAGACACTCCAGATCTGAGCAGTTCTTC. Amino acid sequence: CASRHSRSEQFF.

The J gene is TRBJ2-7, the V gene TRBV27, with D hard to call. The CDR3 covers 15 residues. Germline V lookup: CDR1 MNHEY, CDR2 SMNVEV (reference sequence). Trimming removed 0 bases from V and 3 bases from J, with 12 bases in between. The CDR3 coding sequence is TGTGCCAGCAGTTTATCGGGCTTCCGAGACTACGAGCAGTACTTC. Its protein is CASSLSGFRDYEQYF.

The chain employs TRBV6-5 and TRBJ2-7; D may be TRBD1 or TRBD2 (5 bases each). The V and J ends lost 0 bases and 7 bases respectively, with 16 bases between them. The length of the CDR3 is 15 residues. Germline V lookup: CDR1 MNHEY, CDR2 SVGAGI. The CDR3 coding sequence is TGTGCCAGCAGTTACTCCAGGGACCTGCTCCGAGAGCAGTACTTC. Protein sequence: CASSYSRDLLREQYF.

This sequence joins TRBV6-1 and TRBJ2-1; 10 nucleotides line up with TRBD2. Unmatched junction bases numbered 1, after V lost 6 bases and J lost 2 bases. Germline V gene sequence: CDR1 MNHNS, CDR2 SASEGT. The CDR3 length is 14 residues. CDR3 amino acids: CASRLAGAYNEQFF. CDR3 coding DNA: TGTGCCAGCAGGCTAGCGGGGGCCTACAATGAGCAGTTCTTC.

The V call is TRBV19, the J call TRBJ2-2; D is possibly TRBD2 (5 bases). This CDR3 has 16 amino acids. V shed 6 bases and J shed 0 bases, with 14 bases lying between them. The germline CDR1 and CDR2 sequences are LNHDA and SQIVND (reference sequence). The CDR3 here is CASRPPTRPNTGELFF. Written as DNA, the CDR3 is TGTGCCAGTAGGCCGCCCACTAGACCGAACACCGGGGAGCTGTTTTTT. Looking up the rest from reference TRBV19 and TRBJ2-2 gives the full variable domain: DGGITQSPKYLFRKEGQNVTLSCEQNLNHDAMYWYRQDPGQGLRLIYYSQIVNDFQKGDIAEGYSVSREKKESFPLTVTSAQKNPTAFYLCASRPPTRPNTGELFFGEGSRLTVL.